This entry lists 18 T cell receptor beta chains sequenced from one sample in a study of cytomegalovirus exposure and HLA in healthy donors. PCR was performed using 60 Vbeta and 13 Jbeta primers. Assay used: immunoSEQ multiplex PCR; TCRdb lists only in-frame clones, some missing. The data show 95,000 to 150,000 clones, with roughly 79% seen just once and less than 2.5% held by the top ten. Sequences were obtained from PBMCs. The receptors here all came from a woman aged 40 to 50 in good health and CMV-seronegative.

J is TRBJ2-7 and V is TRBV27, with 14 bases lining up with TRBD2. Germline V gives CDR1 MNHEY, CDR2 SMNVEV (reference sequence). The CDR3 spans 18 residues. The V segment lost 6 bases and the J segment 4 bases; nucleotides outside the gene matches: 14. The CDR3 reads CASRPTIGTSGSLYEQYF. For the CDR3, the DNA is TGTGCCAGCAGACCGACAATAGGGACTAGCGGGAGTCTATACGAGCAGTACTTC.

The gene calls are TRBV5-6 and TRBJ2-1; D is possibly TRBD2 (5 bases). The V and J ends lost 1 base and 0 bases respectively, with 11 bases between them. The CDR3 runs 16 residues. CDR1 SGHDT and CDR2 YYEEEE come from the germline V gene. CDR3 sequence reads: CASSLRGLSSYNEQFF. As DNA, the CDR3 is TGTGCCAGCAGCTTGCGGGGATTAAGCTCCTACAATGAGCAGTTCTTC. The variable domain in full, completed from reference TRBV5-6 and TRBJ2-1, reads DAGVTQSPTHLIKTRGQQVTLRCSPKSGHDTVSWYQQALGQGPQFIFQYYEEEERQRGNFPDRFSGHQFPNYSSELNVNALLLGDSALYLCASSLRGLSSYNEQFFGPGTRLTVL.

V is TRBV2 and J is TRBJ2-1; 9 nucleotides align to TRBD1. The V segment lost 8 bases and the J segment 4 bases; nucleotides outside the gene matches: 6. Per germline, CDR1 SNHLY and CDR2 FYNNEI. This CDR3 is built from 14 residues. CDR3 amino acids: CASRLDRGYNEQFF. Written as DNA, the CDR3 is TGTGCCAGCCGCTTGGACAGGGGATACAATGAGCAGTTCTTC.

The CDR3 sequence: CASSQVGFGWDSPSSYEQYF. Written as DNA, the CDR3 is TGTGCCAGCAGCCAAGTAGGTTTCGGGTGGGACTCTCCGAGCTCCTACGAGCAGTACTTC. This chain links TRBV4-2 with TRBJ2-7; tentatively, D is TRBD2 (6 bases). CDR3 length equals 20 residues. Germline V gene lookup returns CDR1 LGHNA and CDR2 YNFKEQ. The V and J ends lost 1 base and 0 bases respectively, with 25 bases between them.

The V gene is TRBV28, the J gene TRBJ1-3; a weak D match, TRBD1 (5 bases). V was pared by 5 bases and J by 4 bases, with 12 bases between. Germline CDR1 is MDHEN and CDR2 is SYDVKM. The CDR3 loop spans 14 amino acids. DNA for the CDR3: TGTGCCAGCAGTCCAGAGACAGTGGGAAACACCATATATTTT. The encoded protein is CASSPETVGNTIYF.

DNA of the CDR3: TGTGCCAGCAGTCGGGACAGAACGGGGGAGCAGTACTTC. Encoded protein: CASSRDRTGEQYF. The J gene is TRBJ2-7, the V gene TRBV27; 7 bases are shared with TRBD1. Trimming at V came to 5 bases and at J to 7 bases, leaving 8 bases not matched to a gene. Per the germline V gene, CDR1 is MNHEY and CDR2 is SMNVEV (reference sequence). This CDR3 contains 13 residues.

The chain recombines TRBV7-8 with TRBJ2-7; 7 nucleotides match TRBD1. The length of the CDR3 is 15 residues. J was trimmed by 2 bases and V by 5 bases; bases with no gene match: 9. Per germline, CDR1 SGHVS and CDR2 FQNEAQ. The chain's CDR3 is CASSEGTVAAYEQYF. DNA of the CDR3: TGTGCCAGCAGCGAAGGGACAGTCGCCGCCTACGAGCAGTACTTC.

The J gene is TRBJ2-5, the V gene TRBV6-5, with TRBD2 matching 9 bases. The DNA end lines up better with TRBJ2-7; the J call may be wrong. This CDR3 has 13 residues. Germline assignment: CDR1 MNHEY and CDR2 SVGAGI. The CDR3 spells CASRTSGSYEQYF. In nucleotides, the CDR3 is TGTGCCAGCAGGACTAGCGGATCCTACGAGCAGTACTTC.

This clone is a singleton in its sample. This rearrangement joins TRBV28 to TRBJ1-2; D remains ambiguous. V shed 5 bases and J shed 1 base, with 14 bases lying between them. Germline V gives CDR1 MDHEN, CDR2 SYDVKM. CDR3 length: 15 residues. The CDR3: CASSQPDFLNYGYTF. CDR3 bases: TGTGCCAGCAGTCAACCGGACTTCCTTAACTATGGCTACACCTTC.

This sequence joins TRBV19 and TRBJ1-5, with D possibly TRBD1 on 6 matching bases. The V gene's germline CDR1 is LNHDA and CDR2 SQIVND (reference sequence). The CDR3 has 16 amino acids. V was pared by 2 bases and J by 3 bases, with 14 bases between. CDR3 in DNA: TGTGCCAGTAGTATAAGGGGGTCAGGGGCCAATCAGCCCCAGCATTTT. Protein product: CASSIRGSGANQPQHF. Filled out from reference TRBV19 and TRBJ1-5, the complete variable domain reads DGGITQSPKYLFRKEGQNVTLSCEQNLNHDAMYWYRQDPGQGLRLIYYSQIVNDFQKGDIAEGYSVSREKKESFPLTVTSAQKNPTAFYLCASSIRGSGANQPQHFGDGTRLSIL.

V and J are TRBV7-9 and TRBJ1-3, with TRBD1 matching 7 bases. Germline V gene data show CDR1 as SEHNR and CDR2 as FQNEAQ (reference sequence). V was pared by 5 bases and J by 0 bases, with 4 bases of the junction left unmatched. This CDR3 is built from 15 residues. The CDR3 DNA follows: TGTGCCAGCAGCCCGGGACAGCTCTCTGGAAACACCATATATTTT. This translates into CASSPGQLSGNTIYF.

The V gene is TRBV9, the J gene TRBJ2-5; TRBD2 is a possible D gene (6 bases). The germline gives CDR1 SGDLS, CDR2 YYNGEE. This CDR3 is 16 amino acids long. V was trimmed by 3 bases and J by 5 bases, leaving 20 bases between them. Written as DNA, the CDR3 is TGTGCCAGCAGCGCCGGGGGACTCCAACCAAGGGAGACCCAGTACTTC. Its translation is CASSAGGLQPRETQYF.

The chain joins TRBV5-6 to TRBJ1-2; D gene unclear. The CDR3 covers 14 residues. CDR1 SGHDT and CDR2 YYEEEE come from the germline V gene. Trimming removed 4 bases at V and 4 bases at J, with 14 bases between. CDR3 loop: CASSPGEGGYGYTF. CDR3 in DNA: TGTGCCAGCAGCCCCGGGGAGGGCGGCTATGGCTACACCTTC.

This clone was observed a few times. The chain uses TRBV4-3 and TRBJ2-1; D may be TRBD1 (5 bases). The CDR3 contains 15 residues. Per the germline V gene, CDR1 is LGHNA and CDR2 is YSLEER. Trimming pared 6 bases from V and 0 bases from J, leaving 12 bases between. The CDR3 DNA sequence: TGCGCCAGCAGTCCGACAGCGAGCTCCTACAATGAGCAGTTCTTC. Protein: CASSPTASSYNEQFF.

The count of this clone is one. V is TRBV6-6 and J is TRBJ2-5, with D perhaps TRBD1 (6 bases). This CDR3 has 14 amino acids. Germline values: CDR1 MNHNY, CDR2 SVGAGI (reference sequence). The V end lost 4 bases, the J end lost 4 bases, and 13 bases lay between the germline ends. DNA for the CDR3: TGTGCCAGCAGTTCGTACACAGGGACAGAGACCCAGTACTTC. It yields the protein CASSSYTGTETQYF.

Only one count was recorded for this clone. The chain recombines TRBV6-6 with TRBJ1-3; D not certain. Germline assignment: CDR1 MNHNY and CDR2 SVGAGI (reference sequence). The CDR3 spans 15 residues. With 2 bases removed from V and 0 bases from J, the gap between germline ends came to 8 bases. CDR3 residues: CASSYKQNSGNTIYF. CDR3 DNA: TGTGCCAGCAGTTACAAACAAAACTCTGGAAACACCATATATTTT.

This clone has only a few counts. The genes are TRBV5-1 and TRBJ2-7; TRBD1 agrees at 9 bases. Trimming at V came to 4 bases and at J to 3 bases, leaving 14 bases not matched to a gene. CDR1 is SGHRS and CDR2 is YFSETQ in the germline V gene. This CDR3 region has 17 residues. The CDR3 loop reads CASSAGQGEGYNYEQYF. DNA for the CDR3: TGCGCCAGCAGCGCGGGACAGGGTGAGGGGTATAACTACGAGCAGTACTTC. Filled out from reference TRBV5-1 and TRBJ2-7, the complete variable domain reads KAGVTQTPRYLIKTRGQQVTLSCSPISGHRSVSWYQQTPGQGLQFLFEYFSETQRNKGNFPGRFSGRQFSNSRSEMNVSTLELGDSALYLCASSAGQGEGYNYEQYFGPGTRLTVT.

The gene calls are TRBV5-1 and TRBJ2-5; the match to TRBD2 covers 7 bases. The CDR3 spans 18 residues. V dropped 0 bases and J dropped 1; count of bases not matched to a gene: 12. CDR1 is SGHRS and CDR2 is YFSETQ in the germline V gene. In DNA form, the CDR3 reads TGCGCCAGCAGCTTGGCGGGCTCGGCGGGCGGGGGCCAAGAGACCCAGTACTTC. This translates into CASSLAGSAGGGQETQYF.